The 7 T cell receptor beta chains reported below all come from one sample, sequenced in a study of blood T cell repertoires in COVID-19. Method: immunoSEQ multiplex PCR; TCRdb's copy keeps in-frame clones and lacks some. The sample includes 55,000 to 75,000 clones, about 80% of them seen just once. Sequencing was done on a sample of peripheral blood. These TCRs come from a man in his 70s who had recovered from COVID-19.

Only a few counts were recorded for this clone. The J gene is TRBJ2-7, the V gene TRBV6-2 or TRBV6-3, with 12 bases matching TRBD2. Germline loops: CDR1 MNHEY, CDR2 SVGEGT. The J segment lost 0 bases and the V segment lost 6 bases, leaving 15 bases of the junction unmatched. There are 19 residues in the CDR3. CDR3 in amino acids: CASSSQTSGRPRFSYEQYF. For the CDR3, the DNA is TGTGCCAGCAGCTCCCAAACTAGCGGGAGGCCACGCTTCTCCTACGAGCAGTACTTC.

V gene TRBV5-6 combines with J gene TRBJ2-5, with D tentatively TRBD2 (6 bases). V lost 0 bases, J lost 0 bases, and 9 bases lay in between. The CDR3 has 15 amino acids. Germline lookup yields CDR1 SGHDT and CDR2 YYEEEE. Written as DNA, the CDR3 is TGTGCCAGCAGCTTGGGTGGGGGGAACCAAGAGACCCAGTACTTC. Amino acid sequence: CASSLGGGNQETQYF.

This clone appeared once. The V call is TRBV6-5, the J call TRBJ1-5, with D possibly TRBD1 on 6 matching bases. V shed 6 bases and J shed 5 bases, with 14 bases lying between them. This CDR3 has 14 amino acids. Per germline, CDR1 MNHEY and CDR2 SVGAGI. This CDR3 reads CASRDSSPDQPQHF. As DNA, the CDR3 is TGTGCCAGCAGGGACAGTAGTCCGGATCAGCCCCAGCATTTT.

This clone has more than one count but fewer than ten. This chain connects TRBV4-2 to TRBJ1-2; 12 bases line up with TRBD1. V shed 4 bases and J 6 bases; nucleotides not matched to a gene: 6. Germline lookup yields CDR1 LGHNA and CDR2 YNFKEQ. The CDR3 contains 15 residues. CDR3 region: CASSPRGQGADGYTF. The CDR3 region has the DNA TGTGCCAGCAGCCCGCGGGGACAGGGGGCAGATGGCTACACCTTC.

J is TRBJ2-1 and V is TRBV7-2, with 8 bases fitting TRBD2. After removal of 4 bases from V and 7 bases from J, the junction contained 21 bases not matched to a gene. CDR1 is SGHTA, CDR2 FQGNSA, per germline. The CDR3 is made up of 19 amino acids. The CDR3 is CASSYPGRPREGEWNEQFF. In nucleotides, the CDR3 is TGTGCCAGCAGCTACCCCGGACGCCCCCGGGAGGGCGAGTGGAATGAGCAGTTCTTC.

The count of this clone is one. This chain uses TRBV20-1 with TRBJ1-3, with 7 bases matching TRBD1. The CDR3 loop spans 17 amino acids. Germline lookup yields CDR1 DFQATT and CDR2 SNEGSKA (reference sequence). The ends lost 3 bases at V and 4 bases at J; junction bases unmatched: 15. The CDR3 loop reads CSASGQEPGEFGNTIYF. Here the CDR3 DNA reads TGCAGTGCTAGTGGACAGGAACCCGGGGAGTTCGGAAACACCATATATTTT.

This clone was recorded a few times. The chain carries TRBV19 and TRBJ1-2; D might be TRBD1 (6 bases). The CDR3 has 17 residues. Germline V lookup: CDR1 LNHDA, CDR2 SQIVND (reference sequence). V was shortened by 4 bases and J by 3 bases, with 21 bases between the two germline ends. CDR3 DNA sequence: TGTGCCAGTAGTACAACCTGGACAGCTCTCATATACTATGGCTACACCTTC. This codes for CASSTTWTALIYYGYTF.